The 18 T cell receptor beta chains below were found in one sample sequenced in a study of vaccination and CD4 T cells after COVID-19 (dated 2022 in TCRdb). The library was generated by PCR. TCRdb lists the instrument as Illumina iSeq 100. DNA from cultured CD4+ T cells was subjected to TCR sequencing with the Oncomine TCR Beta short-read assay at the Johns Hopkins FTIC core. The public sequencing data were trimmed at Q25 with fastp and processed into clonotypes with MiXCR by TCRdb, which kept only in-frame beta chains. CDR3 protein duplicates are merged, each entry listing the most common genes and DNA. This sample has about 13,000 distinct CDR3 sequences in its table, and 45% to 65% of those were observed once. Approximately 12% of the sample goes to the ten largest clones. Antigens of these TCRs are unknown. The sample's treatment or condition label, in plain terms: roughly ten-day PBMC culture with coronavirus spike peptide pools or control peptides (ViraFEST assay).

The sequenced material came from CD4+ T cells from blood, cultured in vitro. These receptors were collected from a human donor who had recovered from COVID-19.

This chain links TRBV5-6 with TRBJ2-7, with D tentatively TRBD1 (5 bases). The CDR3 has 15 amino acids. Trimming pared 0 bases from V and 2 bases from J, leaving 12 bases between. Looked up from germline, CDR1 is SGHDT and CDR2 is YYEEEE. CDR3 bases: TGTGCCAGCAGCTTGGGGTGGGGCGGAGCCTACGAGCAGTACTTC. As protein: CASSLGWGGAYEQYF.

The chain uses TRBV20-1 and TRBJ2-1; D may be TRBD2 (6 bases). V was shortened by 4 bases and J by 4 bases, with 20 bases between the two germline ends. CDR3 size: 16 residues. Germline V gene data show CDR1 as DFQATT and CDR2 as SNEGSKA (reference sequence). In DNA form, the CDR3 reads TGCAGTGCTATAAGCCCTAGCGCGCGAACATACAATGAGCAGTTCTTC. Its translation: CSAISPSARTYNEQFF.

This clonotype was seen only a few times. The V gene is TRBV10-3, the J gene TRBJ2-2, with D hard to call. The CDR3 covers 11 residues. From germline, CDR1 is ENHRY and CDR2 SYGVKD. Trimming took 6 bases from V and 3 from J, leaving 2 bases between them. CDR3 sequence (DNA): TGTGCCATCAGGGACACCGGGGAGCTGTTTTTT. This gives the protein CAIRDTGELFF.

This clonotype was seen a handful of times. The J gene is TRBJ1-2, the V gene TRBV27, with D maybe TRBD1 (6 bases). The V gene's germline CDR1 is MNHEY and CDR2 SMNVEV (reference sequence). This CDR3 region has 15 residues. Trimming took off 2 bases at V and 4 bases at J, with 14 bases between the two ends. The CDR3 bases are TGTGCCAGCAGTTTAAACAGGGAGATCTTCTATGGCTACACCTTC. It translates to CASSLNREIFYGYTF.

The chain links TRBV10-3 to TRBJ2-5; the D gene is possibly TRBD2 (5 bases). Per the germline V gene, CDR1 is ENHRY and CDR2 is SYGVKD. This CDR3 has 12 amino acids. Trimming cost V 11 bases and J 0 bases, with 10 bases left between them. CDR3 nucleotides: TGTGCCGCAACCGGGAACCAAGAGACCCAGTACTTC. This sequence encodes CAATGNQETQYF.

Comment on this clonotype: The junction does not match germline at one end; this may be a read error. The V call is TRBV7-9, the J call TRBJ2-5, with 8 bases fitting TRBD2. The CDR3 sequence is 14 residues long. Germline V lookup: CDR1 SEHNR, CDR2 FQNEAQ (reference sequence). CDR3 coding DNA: TGCGCCAGCAGCTTGCGGGGGGACCAAGAGACCCAGTACTTC. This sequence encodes CASSLRGDQETQYF. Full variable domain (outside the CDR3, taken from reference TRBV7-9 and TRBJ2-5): DTGVSQNPRHKITKRGQNVTFRCDPISEHNRLYWYRQTLGQGPEFLTYFQNEAQLEKSRLLSDRFSAERPKGSFSTLEIQRTEQGDSAMYLCASSLRGDQETQYFGPGTRLLVL.

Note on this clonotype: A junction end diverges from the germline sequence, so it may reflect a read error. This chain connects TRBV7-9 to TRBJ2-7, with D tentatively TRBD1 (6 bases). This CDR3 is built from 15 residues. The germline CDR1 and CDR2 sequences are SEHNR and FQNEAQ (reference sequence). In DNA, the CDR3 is TGTGTCAGCAGCCCACGGACAGACCCAACCTACGAGCAGTACTTC. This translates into CVSSPRTDPTYEQYF.

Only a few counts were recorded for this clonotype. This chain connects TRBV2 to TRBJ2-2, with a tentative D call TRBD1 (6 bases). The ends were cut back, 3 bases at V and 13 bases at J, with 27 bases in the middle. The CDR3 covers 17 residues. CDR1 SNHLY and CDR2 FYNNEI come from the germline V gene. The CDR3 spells CASSDRGPLQAFVGLFF. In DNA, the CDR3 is TGTGCCAGCAGTGACAGGGGCCCCCTCCAGGCCTTTGTGGGGCTGTTTTTT.

The CDR3 bases are TGTGCCAGCAGCTTAATAGCGGGAGGGTGGGATGAGCAGTTCTTC. As protein: CASSLIAGGWDEQFF. The chain links TRBV7-3 to TRBJ2-1, with 11 nucleotides matching TRBD2. Germline V lookup: CDR1 SGHTA, CDR2 FQGTGA. The ends lost 1 base at V and 8 bases at J; junction bases unmatched: 4. The CDR3 runs to 15 residues.

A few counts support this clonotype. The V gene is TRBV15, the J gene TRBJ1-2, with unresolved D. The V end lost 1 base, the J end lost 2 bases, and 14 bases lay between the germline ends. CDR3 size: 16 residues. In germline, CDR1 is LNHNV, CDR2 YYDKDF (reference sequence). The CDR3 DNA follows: TGTGCCACCAGCAGAGGGAGGCAGGTCCCGAACTATGGCTACACCTTC. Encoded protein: CATSRGRQVPNYGYTF.

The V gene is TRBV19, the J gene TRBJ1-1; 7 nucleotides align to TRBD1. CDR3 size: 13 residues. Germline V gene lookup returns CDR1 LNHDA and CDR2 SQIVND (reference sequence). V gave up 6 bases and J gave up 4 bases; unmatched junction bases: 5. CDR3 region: CASSVQGITEAFF. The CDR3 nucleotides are TGTGCCAGTAGCGTACAGGGGATCACTGAAGCTTTCTTT. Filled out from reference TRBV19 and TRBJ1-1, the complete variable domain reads DGGITQSPKYLFRKEGQNVTLSCEQNLNHDAMYWYRQDPGQGLRLIYYSQIVNDFQKGDIAEGYSVSREKKESFPLTVTSAQKNPTAFYLCASSVQGITEAFFGQGTRLTVV.

In nucleotides, the CDR3 is TGCAGTGCTAGATCCATGAACACCGGGGAGCTGTTTTTT. Protein product: CSARSMNTGELFF. The chain has TRBV20-1 and TRBJ2-2, with D hard to call. The CDR3 has 13 amino acids. V was pared by 2 bases and J by 1 base, with 5 bases between. CDR1 and CDR2 (germline): DFQATT, SNEGSKA (reference sequence).

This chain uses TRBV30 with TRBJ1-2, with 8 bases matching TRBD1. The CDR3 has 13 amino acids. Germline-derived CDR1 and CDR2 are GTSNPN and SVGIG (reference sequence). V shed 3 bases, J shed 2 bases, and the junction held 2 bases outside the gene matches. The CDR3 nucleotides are TGTGCCTGGAGGACAGGGGCCAACTATGGCTACACCTTC. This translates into CAWRTGANYGYTF.

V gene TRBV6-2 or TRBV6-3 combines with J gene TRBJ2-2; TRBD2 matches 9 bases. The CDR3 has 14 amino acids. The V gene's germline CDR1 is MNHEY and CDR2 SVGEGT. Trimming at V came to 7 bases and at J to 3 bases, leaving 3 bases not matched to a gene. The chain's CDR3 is CASTVAGDTGELFF. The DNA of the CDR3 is TGTGCCAGCACCGTAGCGGGAGACACCGGGGAGCTGTTTTTT.

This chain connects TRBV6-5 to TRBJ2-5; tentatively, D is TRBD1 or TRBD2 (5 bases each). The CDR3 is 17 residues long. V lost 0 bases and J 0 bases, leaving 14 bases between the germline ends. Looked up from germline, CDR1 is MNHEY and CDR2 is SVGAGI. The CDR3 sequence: CASSYSAGANYQETQYF. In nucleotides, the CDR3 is TGTGCCAGCAGTTACTCTGCCGGGGCAAATTACCAAGAGACCCAGTACTTC.

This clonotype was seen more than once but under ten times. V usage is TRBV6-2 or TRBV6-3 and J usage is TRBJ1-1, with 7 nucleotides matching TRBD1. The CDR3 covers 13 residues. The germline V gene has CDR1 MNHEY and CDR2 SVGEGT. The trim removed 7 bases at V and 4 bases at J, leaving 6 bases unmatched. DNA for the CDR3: TGTGCCAGCACCATACCAGGGGGCACTGAAGCTTTCTTT. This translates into CASTIPGGTEAFF.

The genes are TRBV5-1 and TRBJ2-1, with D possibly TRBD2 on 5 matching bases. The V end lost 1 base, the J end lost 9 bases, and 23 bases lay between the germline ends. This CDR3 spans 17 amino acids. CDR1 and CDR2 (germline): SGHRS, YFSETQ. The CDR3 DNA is TGCGCCAGCAGCTTGTCCAGTAGGGTTGGTAGCGCCCGTGAGCAGTTCTTC. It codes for CASSLSSRVGSAREQFF.

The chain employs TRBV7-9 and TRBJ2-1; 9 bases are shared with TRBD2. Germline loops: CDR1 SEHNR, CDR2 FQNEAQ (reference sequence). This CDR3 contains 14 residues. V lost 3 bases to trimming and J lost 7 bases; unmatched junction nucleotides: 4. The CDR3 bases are TGTGCCAGCAGCTTTAGCGGGAGTGGGAATGAGCAGTTCTTC. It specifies CASSFSGSGNEQFF.